Reported below is one T cell receptor (beta chain). The data originate from a study of identical twins. The V gene lost 0 bases and the J gene lost 2 bases, with 9 bases spanning the gap. The CDR3 extends over 15 amino acids. Germline V lookup: CDR1 MNHEY, CDR2 SVGAGI. Unique molecular identifiers were present on the cDNA, and a universal primer site came from template switching. TCRdb used MiXCR to reprocess the 5' RACE reads, holding one entry per CDR3 protein. The sample records approximately 600,000 distinct CDR3 sequences, roughly 7.1% being singletons. These data were also filed under a second study, of yellow fever vaccine responses in identical twins.

The source is a woman in her late teens or twenties in good health. The J gene is TRBJ2-3, the V gene TRBV6-5, with TRBD2 as a possible D gene (5 bases). The sample consisted of PBMCs. CDR3 nucleotides: TGTGCCAGCAGTTACTCCGTTAGCGACACAGATACGCAGTATTTT. Encoded protein: CASSYSVSDTDTQYF.